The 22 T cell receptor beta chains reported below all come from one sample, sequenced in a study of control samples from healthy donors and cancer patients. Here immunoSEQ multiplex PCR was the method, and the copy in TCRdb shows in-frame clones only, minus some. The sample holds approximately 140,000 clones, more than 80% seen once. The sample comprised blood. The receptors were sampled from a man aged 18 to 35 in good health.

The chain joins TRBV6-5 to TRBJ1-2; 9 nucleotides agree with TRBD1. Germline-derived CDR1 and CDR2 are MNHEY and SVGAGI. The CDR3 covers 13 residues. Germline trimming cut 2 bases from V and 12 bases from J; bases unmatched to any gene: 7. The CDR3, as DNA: TGTGCCAGCAGTTACGTGATGGGACAGGGAAACACCTTC. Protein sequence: CASSYVMGQGNTF.

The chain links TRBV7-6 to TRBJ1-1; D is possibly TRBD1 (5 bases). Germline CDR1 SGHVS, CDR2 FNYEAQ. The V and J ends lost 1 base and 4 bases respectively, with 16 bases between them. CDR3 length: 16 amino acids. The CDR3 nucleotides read TGTGCCAGCAGCTTAGGGCCAGGGAGAACGGCCACTGAAGCTTTCTTT. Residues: CASSLGPGRTATEAFF.

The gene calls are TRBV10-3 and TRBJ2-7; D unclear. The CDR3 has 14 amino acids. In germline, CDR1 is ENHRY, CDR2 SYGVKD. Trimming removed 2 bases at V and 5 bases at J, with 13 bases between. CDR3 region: CAISEPVLVNEQYF. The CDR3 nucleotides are TGTGCCATCAGTGAGCCCGTCCTAGTTAACGAGCAGTACTTC.

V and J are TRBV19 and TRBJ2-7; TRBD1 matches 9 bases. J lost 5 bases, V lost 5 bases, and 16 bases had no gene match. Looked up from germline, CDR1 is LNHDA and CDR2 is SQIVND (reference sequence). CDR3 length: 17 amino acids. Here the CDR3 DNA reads TGTGCCAGTAGTGCAGGGGTTCCGGGACAGGGTCGTCACGAGCAGTACTTC. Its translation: CASSAGVPGQGRHEQYF.

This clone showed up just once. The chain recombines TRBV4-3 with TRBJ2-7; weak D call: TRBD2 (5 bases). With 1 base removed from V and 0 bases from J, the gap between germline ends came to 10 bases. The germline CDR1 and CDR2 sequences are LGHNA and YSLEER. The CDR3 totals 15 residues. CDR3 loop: CASSQARDLSYEQYF. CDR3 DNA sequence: TGCGCCAGCAGCCAAGCGAGGGATCTCTCCTACGAGCAGTACTTC.

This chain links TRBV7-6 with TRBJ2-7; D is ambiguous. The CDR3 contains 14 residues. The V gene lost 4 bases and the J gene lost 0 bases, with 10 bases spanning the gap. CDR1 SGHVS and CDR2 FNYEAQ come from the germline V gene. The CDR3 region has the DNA TGTGCCAGCAGCTATTGGGATAGCTCCTACGAGCAGTACTTC. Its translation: CASSYWDSSYEQYF.

CDR3 sequence (DNA): TGTGCCAGCAGCTTCGGACAGGGCACAGATACGCAGTATTTT. This translates into CASSFGQGTDTQYF. The gene calls are TRBV13 and TRBJ2-3; 7 nucleotides align to TRBD1. The CDR3 is made up of 14 amino acids. The V gene's germline CDR1 is PRHDT and CDR2 FYEKMQ (reference sequence). J gave up 1 base and V 3 bases, and 1 base lay outside the gene matches.

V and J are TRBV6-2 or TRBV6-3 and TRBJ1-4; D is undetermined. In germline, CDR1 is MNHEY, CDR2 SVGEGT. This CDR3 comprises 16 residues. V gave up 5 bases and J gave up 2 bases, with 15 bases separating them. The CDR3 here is CASSPLRGWTNEKLFF. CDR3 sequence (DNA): TGTGCCAGCAGTCCACTCCGGGGTTGGACTAATGAAAAACTGTTTTTT.

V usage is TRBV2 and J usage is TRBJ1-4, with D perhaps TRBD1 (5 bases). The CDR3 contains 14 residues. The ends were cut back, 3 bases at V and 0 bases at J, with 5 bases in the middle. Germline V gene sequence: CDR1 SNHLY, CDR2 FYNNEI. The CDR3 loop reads CASSETATNEKLFF. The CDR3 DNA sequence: TGTGCCAGCAGTGAGACAGCAACTAATGAAAAACTGTTTTTT.

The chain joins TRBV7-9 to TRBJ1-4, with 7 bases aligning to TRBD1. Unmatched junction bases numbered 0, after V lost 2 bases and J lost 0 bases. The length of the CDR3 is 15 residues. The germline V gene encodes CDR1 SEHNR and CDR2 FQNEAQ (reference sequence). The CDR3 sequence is CASSLQGATNEKLFF. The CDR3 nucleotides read TGTGCCAGCAGCTTACAGGGGGCAACTAATGAAAAACTGTTTTTT.

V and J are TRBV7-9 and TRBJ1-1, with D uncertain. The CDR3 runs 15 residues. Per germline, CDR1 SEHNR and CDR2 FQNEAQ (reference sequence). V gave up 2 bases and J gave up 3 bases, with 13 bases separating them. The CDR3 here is CASSLWVLGDTEAFF. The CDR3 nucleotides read TGTGCCAGCAGCTTATGGGTCCTGGGAGACACTGAAGCTTTCTTT.

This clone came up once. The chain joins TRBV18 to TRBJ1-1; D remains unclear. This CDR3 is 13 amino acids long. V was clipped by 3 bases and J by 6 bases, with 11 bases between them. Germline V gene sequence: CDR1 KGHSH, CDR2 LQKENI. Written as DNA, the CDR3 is TGTGCCAGCTCACCTCTGGAAAGTGCTGAAGCTTTCTTT. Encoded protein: CASSPLESAEAFF.

The CDR3 loop is CASSLAAVSNQPQHF. DNA of the CDR3: TGTGCCAGCAGCTTAGCCGCAGTTAGCAATCAGCCCCAGCATTTT. The chain carries TRBV7-2 and TRBJ1-5; no clear D. This CDR3 comprises 15 residues. Trimming left V 0 bases short and J 0 bases short, with 6 bases between. Germline V gene lookup returns CDR1 SGHTA and CDR2 FQGNSA.

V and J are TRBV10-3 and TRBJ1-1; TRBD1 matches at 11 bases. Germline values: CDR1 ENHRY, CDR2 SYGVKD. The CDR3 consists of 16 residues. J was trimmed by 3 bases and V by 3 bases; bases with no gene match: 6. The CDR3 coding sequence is TGTGCCATCAGTGATTACTGGGGACAGGGGGACACTGAAGCTTTCTTT. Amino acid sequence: CAISDYWGQGDTEAFF.

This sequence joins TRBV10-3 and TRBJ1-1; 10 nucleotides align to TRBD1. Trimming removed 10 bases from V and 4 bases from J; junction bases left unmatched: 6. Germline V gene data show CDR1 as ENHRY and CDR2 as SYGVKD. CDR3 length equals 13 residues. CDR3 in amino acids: CASDRGPGTEAFF. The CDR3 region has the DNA TGTGCCAGCGACAGGGGGCCGGGCACTGAAGCTTTCTTT.

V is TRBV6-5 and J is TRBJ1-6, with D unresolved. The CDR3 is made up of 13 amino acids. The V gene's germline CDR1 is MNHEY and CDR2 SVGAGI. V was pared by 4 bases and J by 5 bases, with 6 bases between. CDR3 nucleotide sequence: TGTGCCAGCAGTTCCCGGGATAATTCACCCCTCCACTTT. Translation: CASSSRDNSPLHF.

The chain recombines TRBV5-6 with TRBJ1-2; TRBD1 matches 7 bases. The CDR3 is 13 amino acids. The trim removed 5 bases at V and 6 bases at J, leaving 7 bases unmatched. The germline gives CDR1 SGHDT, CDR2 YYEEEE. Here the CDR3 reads CASRLTGKDGYTF. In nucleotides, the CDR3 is TGTGCCAGCAGACTGACAGGGAAGGATGGCTACACCTTC. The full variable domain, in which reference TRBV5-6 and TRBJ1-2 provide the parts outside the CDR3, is DAGVTQSPTHLIKTRGQQVTLRCSPKSGHDTVSWYQQALGQGPQFIFQYYEEEERQRGNFPDRFSGHQFPNYSSELNVNALLLGDSALYLCASRLTGKDGYTFGSGTRLTVV.

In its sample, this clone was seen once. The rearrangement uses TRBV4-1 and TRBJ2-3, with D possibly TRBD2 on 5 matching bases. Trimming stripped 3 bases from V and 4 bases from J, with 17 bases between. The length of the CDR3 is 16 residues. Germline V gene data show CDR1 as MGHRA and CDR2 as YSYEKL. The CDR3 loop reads CASSHRVRAAADTQYF. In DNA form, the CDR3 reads TGCGCCAGCAGCCACCGTGTGCGGGCGGCCGCAGATACGCAGTATTTT.

Here the CDR3 reads CATLRGDYGYTF. The CDR3 coding sequence is TGTGCCACTCTAAGAGGGGACTATGGCTACACCTTC. This sequence joins TRBV19 and TRBJ1-2; D perhaps matches TRBD1 (5 bases). Trimming removed 10 bases from V and 3 bases from J, with 12 bases in between. Germline V lookup: CDR1 LNHDA, CDR2 SQIVND (reference sequence). This CDR3 has 12 residues. Based on the CDR3 plus reference TRBV19 and TRBJ1-2, the full variable domain is DGGITQSPKYLFRKEGQNVTLSCEQNLNHDAMYWYRQDPGQGLRLIYYSQIVNDFQKGDIAEGYSVSREKKESFPLTVTSAQKNPTAFYLCATLRGDYGYTFGSGTRLTVV.

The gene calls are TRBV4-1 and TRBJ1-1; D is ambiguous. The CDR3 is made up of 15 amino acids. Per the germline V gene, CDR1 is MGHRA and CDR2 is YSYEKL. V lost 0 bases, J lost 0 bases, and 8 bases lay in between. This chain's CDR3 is CASSQERDLNTEAFF. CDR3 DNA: TGCGCCAGCAGCCAAGAAAGAGATCTGAACACTGAAGCTTTCTTT.

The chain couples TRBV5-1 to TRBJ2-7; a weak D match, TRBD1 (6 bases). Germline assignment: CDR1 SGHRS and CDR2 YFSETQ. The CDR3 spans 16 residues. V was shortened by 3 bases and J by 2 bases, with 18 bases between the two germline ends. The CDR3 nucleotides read TGCGCCAGCAGCTCCGGCTGGACAGCTCAACCCTACGAGCAGTACTTC. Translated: CASSSGWTAQPYEQYF.

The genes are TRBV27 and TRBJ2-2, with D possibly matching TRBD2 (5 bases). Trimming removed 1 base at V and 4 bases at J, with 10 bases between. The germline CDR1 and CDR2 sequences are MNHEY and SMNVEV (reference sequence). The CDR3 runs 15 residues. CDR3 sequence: CASSLLVAGTGELFF. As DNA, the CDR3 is TGTGCCAGCAGTTTATTAGTCGCGGGCACCGGGGAGCTGTTTTTT.